This T cell receptor (beta chain) appears in the sequencing data of a study of blood T cell repertoires in COVID-19. Overall study context: Material from acute and convalescent COVID-19 was sourced from the United States, Italy and Spain.

Source study methods: Estimation of nucleated cell counts was performed using reference gene primer amplification. Assay used: immunoSEQ multiplex PCR; TCRdb lists only in-frame clones, some missing. D and trimming come from the DNA, and the V and J calls and clone size come from that table. The sample lists some 390,000 clones; 80% to 90% were seen once. V was clipped by 7 bases and J by 5 bases, with 11 bases between them. The CDR3 is 12 amino acids. The germline V gene encodes CDR1 MNHEY and CDR2 SVGAGI. Cohort allocation depended upon clinical history that participants reported. The study counted Cohort 3 donors as recovered given two negative PCRs, clearance, or symptom resolution.

The origin of this receptor is a man aged 25 to 45 who had recovered from COVID-19. This chain links TRBV6-5 with TRBJ1-2, with D perhaps matching TRBD1 (5 bases). The sequenced sample was PBMCs or T cells enriched from blood (not recorded which). DNA of the CDR3: TGTGCCAGCACATACGGGGGATATGGCTACACCTTC. It encodes CASTYGGYGYTF.